These T cell receptor beta chains were read from a single sample in a study of blood T cell repertoires in COVID-19. Measured with immunoSEQ multiplex PCR; TCRdb has only the in-frame clones, and not every one. In the table there are about 350,000 clones, around 90% of which are singletons. Sequenced input: peripheral blood. These receptors were collected from a woman aged 55-69 years with COVID-19, enrolled during active disease. CDR3s include the opening cysteine and the closing phenylalanine or tryptophan. Each record gives: D gene, clone size, CDR3 length, J gene, V gene, CDR3 DNA, CDR3 protein. D genes are given only for firm matches. Clone size is shown for a subset of rows, as once, few, many or a class of expanded clone.

. | . | 12 | TRBJ2-1 | TRBV4-1 | TGCGCCAGCAGCCAAACAAACAATGAGCAGTTCTTC | CASSQTNNEQFF
TRBD1 | . | 12 | TRBJ2-1 | TRBV6-5 | TGTGCCAGCACTTGGGACAGGGGAGGTCGGTTCTTC | CASTWDRGGRFF
. | few | 14 | TRBJ1-3 | TRBV2 | TGTGCCAGTCAACATGGGAGCTCTGGAAACACCATATATTTT | CASQHGSSGNTIYF
. | . | 15 | TRBJ1-1 | TRBV13 | TGTGCCAGCAGCTTAGAAGGACATTCGAACACTGAAGCTTTCTTT | CASSLEGHSNTEAFF
. | . | 13 | TRBJ2-2 | TRBV9 | TGTGCCAGCAGCGTAGCTAATTGGGGCGAGCTGTTTTTT | CASSVANWGELFF
TRBD1 | . | 14 | TRBJ1-2 | TRBV18 | TGTGCCAGCTCACCCGCAGGGGGCTTTTATGGCTACACCTTC | CASSPAGGFYGYTF
TRBD2 | few | 16 | TRBJ2-1 | TRBV10-1 | TGCGCCAGCAGTGAGTCCCGGACTAGCGGGGGAAATGAGCAGTTCTTC | CASSESRTSGGNEQFF
. | once | 14 | TRBJ1-2 | TRBV3-1/TRBV3-2 | TGTGCCAGCAGCCACCCGACAGTAAAAGATGGCTACACCTTC | CASSHPTVKDGYTF
TRBD1 | . | 14 | TRBJ1-2 | TRBV18 | TGTGCCAGCTCACTTGCCGGACAGGGTGGGGGCTACACCTTC | CASSLAGQGGGYTF
TRBD2 | . | 16 | TRBJ2-3 | TRBV4-1 | TGCGCCAGCAGCCAAGCGCCTAGCGGTCCCACAGATACGCAGTATTTT | CASSQAPSGPTDTQYF
TRBD2 | . | 15 | TRBJ2-2 | TRBV4-2 | TGTGCCAGCAGACTTAGCGGGCTGAACACCGGGGAGCTGTTTTTT | CASRLSGLNTGELFF
TRBD1 | . | 16 | TRBJ1-1 | TRBV10-3 | TGTGCCATCAGTGAGTCCCCCCCCGGGACAGCATCTGAAGCTTTCTTT | CAISESPPGTASEAFF
. | . | 16 | TRBJ1-5 | TRBV21-1 | TGTGCCAGCAGCAAGGGGGAGGGGTTGGCCAATCAGCCCCAGCATTTT | CASSKGEGLANQPQHF
. | . | 17 | TRBJ2-7 | TRBV7-9 | TGTGCCAGCAGCTTAGCGGACACGGCGGCTCCGTACTACGAGCAGTACTTC | CASSLADTAAPYYEQYF
. | once | 14 | TRBJ1-2 | TRBV29-1 | TGCAGCGTTGATTCGCCAAGAGCTAACTATGGCTACACCTTC | CSVDSPRANYGYTF
. | . | 16 | TRBJ2-5 | TRBV7-9 | TGTGCCAGCAGCTTAACGTGGAAACCGCCGGGGGAGACCCAGTACTTC | CASSLTWKPPGETQYF
. | once | 13 | TRBJ1-6 | TRBV5-6 | TGTGCCAGCAGTCCCGGGGGGAATTCACCCCTCCACTTT | CASSPGGNSPLHF
TRBD1 | once | 16 | TRBJ1-1 | TRBV18 | TGTGCCAGCTCACCACGACAGGGGGCGGAGAACACTGAAGCTTTCTTT | CASSPRQGAENTEAFF
TRBD1 | . | 15 | TRBJ2-1 | TRBV7-3 | TGTGCCAGCAGCTCCCAGGGGGCTCGGTACAATGAGCAGTTCTTC | CASSSQGARYNEQFF
TRBD1 | . | 15 | TRBJ2-3 | TRBV7-2 | TGTGCCAGCAGCTCGGACAGGGTGAGCACAGATACGCAGTATTTT | CASSSDRVSTDTQYF
. | . | 13 | TRBJ1-1 | TRBV3-1/TRBV3-2 | TGTGCCAGCAGCCAAGGTTGGCACACTGAAGCTTTCTTT | CASSQGWHTEAFF
TRBD1 | . | 15 | TRBJ2-7 | TRBV5-1 | TGCGCCAGCAGCCCCCCTGGGACAGCTACCTACGAGCAGTACTTC | CASSPPGTATYEQYF
TRBD1 | . | 18 | TRBJ1-4 | TRBV3-1/TRBV3-2 | TGTGCCAGCAGCTTAAAAATAAATTCCGGGACAGGGACTGAAAAACTGTTTTTT | CASSLKINSGTGTEKLFF
. | . | 19 | TRBJ1-4 | TRBV18 | TGTGCCAGCTCACCATTTGAGAGGGCAGGGGTTAAGCCTAATGAAAAACTGTTTTTT | CASSPFERAGVKPNEKLFF
TRBD1 | . | 14 | TRBJ2-7 | TRBV3-1/TRBV3-2 | TGTGCCAGCAGCCGACCGGGACAGTCCTACGAGCAGTACTTC | CASSRPGQSYEQYF
. | few | 13 | TRBJ1-1 | TRBV29-1 | TGCAGCGGCGGGGTTGGGGGTAATGTTGAAGCTTTCTTT | CSGGVGGNVEAFF
TRBD1 | . | 14 | TRBJ1-2 | TRBV19 | TGTGCCAGTAGCTACAGGGGTCGTAACTATGGCTACACCTTC | CASSYRGRNYGYTF
. | . | 16 | TRBJ1-3 | TRBV18 | TGTGCCAGCTCACCTCCAGGGCCGAGCTCTGGAAACACCATATATTTT | CASSPPGPSSGNTIYF
. | few | 14 | TRBJ1-5 | TRBV24-1 | TGTGCCACCAGCGGGACTTATAGCAATCAGCCCCAGCATTTT | CATSGTYSNQPQHF
. | once | 15 | TRBJ2-3 | TRBV11-2 | TGTGCCAGCAGCTACTACTCACACTCGGGAGATACGCAGTATTTT | CASSYYSHSGDTQYF
TRBD1 | . | 16 | TRBJ2-5 | TRBV3-1/TRBV3-2 | TGTGCCAGCAGCAACCGGGACAGGGGGACCCAAGAGACCCAGTACTTC | CASSNRDRGTQETQYF
. | . | 12 | TRBJ1-3 | TRBV6-5 | TGTGCCAGCAGGGGCCCTGGAAACACCATATATTTT | CASRGPGNTIYF
TRBD1 | . | 15 | TRBJ1-1 | TRBV7-9 | TGTGCCAGCAGCTACAGGGGACGCATGAACACTGAAGCTTTCTTT | CASSYRGRMNTEAFF
. | once | 16 | TRBJ1-1 | TRBV3-1/TRBV3-2 | TGTGCCAGCAGCCAAGAGACAGGACACATGAACACTGAAGCTTTCTTT | CASSQETGHMNTEAFF
TRBD1 | . | 15 | TRBJ2-5 | TRBV4-1 | TGCGCCAGCAGCCTTACCGACAGGGACCAAGAGACCCAGTACTTC | CASSLTDRDQETQYF
TRBD2 | . | 14 | TRBJ2-1 | TRBV4-1 | TGCGCCAGCGCACGGGACTACAACTACAATGAGCAGTTCTTC | CASARDYNYNEQFF
. | . | 13 | TRBJ2-1 | TRBV18 | TGTGCCAGCTCACGGGGCGAAAGGGGTGAGCAGTTCTTC | CASSRGERGEQFF
. | . | 14 | TRBJ2-7 | TRBV7-2 | TGTGCCAGCAGCTCCCTCCACAGGGCCTACGAGCAGTACTTC | CASSSLHRAYEQYF
TRBD1 | . | 14 | TRBJ1-1 | TRBV18 | TGTGCCAGCTCGCGGGACAGTCTAAACACTGAAGCTTTCTTT | CASSRDSLNTEAFF
TRBD1 | once | 18 | TRBJ2-7 | TRBV7-9 | TGTGCCAGCAGCACCCCAGAGGGGACAGGGCCGAACTCCTACGAGCAGTACTTC | CASSTPEGTGPNSYEQYF
. | . | 14 | TRBJ1-1 | TRBV7-2 | TGTGCCAGCACCCCCCGGGGGGCTAGGACTGAAGCTTTCTTT | CASTPRGARTEAFF